This T cell receptor (beta chain) was sequenced during a study of CD8+ T cells in alopecia areata. Study summary: Those treated were given oral tofacitinib at 5 to 10 mg twice daily.

Study results and caveats: Against the mouse data, patients shared TCRs less clearly, possibly for HLA reasons. The study also sequences resident alphabeta T cells of normal skin in scalp samples. Affected lesional scalp, above all in alopecia totalis/universalis, was more clonal than normal scalp.

Extracted from the samples, RNA was reverse transcribed into cDNA to serve as the sequencing template. Using immunoSEQ multiplex PCR, the repertoire was profiled, and TCRdb retains in-frame clones only, with some absent. The repertoire has about 56,000 clones, around 96% of them found once; the top ten carry around 25%. Details on this clone: What it binds is not known.

CDR3 length: 15 residues. Per the germline V gene, CDR1 is SGHRS and CDR2 is YFSETQ. J lost 6 bases, V lost 3 bases, and 6 bases had no gene match. The sample was CD8+ T cells sorted from blood, taken at week 0. The gene calls are TRBV5-1 and TRBJ2-1; 10 nucleotides agree with TRBD1. The receptor's source is a human donor with alopecia areata. The CDR3 reads CASSYGTGVVNEQFF. CDR3 nucleotide sequence: TGCGCCAGCAGCTACGGGACAGGGGTCGTCAATGAGCAGTTCTTC. The whole variable domain, remainder taken from reference TRBV5-1 and TRBJ2-1, is KAGVTQTPRYLIKTRGQQVTLSCSPISGHRSVSWYQQTPGQGLQFLFEYFSETQRNKGNFPGRFSGRQFSNSRSEMNVSTLELGDSALYLCASSYGTGVVNEQFFGPGTRLTVL.